Listed below are T cell receptor beta chains from one sample, sequenced in a study of blood T cell repertoires in COVID-19. Profiling relied on immunoSEQ multiplex PCR, and the TCRdb table lists in-frame clones only, not all of them. This repertoire shows 400,000 or so clones, around nine tenths found once; its top ten account for 0.75% to 0.85%. Sequenced sample: peripheral blood. The receptor source for this set is a man aged 18 to 35 with COVID-19, enrolled during active disease. CDR3s include the opening cysteine and the closing phenylalanine or tryptophan. D genes are given only for firm matches. Only part of the rows carry a size: once, few, many, or a class if the clone is expanded.

>TRBV6-1|TRBJ1-2|TRBD1|NA
TGTGCCAGCAGTGAAGCCTGGACAGGGGCCTATGGCTACACCTTC
CASSEAWTGAYGYTF
>TRBV25-1|TRBJ2-1|NA|NA
TGTGCCAGCAGCCCCCTAGGGGATGAGCAGTTCTTC
CASSPLGDEQFF
>TRBV5-4|TRBJ2-5|NA|NA
TGTGCCAGCAGGGCAGGGGTAACCCAGTACTTC
CASRAGVTQYF
>TRBV27|TRBJ2-6|TRBD2|NA
TGTGCCAGCAGTACTAGCGGGAGGAACTCTGGGGCCAACGTCCTGACTTTC
CASSTSGRNSGANVLTF
>TRBV4-2|TRBJ1-1|NA|NA
TGTGCCAGCAGAGGGGCAGGGGCGAGCTTGGCTGAAGCTTTCTTT
CASRGAGASLAEAFF
>TRBV18|TRBJ2-3|NA|NA
TGTGCCAGCTCACATAGCGCCGCAGATACGCAGTATTTT
CASSHSAADTQYF
>TRBV7-9|TRBJ1-1|NA|NA
TGTGCCAGCAGCGTACACAGGGCACTGAACACTGAAGCTTTCTTT
CASSVHRALNTEAFF
>TRBV11-2|TRBJ2-2|NA|NA
TGTGCCAGCAGAAAACTCGGCGGGGTCGGCGGGGAGCTGTTTTTT
CASRKLGGVGGELFF
>TRBV6-5|TRBJ2-7|NA|once
TGTGCCAGCAGCGGGCAGGGGTCCCCCGAGCAGTACTTC
CASSGQGSPEQYF
>TRBV24-1|TRBJ2-1|NA|once
TGTGCCACCAGTGATCCGGGACACTCTGTGAATGAGCAGTTCTTC
CATSDPGHSVNEQFF
>TRBV18|TRBJ2-7|TRBD2|NA
TGTGCCAGCTCACCCAGCGGGGCTTACGAGCAGTACTTC
CASSPSGAYEQYF
>TRBV7-9|TRBJ2-1|TRBD1|NA
TGTGCCAGCAGCGGAACCGGGACAGGGGATTACAATGAGCAGTTCTTC
CASSGTGTGDYNEQFF
>TRBV5-4|TRBJ2-7|TRBD2|once
TGTGCCAGCACCATGGGAGGGGCCGAGCAGTACTTC
CASTMGGAEQYF
>TRBV9|TRBJ2-1|TRBD2|NA
TGTGCCAGCAGCGTACTAGCGGGAGGGCATTTTGAGCAGTTCTTC
CASSVLAGGHFEQFF
>TRBV27|TRBJ2-5|NA|once
TGTGCCAGCAGTTTATTAGGAGGGCCCTACCAAGAGACCCAGTACTTC
CASSLLGGPYQETQYF
>TRBV7-8|TRBJ2-7|TRBD2|NA
TGTGCCAGCAGCTTAGGACTAGCGGGCTCCTCCTACGAGCAGTACTTC
CASSLGLAGSSYEQYF
>TRBV5-6|TRBJ2-1|NA|NA
TGTGCCAGCAGCGTTGACACCAGCTCCTACAATGAGCAGTTCTTC
CASSVDTSSYNEQFF
>TRBV4-1|TRBJ1-3|NA|once
TGCGCCAGCAGCCAAGAAGGCAGGGTTGGAAACACCATATATTTT
CASSQEGRVGNTIYF